The 31 T cell receptor beta chains below were found in one sample sequenced in a study of Ad26.COV2.S vaccination and SARS-CoV-2 variants. Treatment reported: roughly 20 received Ad26.COV2.S at low or high dose, single or two shots; a few received placebo; per-sample allocation not given. Following the first vaccine or placebo injection, samples were taken on day 63. Method: immunoSEQ multiplex PCR; TCRdb's copy keeps in-frame clones and lacks some. The data show 350,000 to 400,000 clones, with less than 90% seen just once and roughly 3% held by the top ten. Material: peripheral blood, obtained in a trial of Ad26.COV2.S vaccine versus placebo. The source is a person aged 18-65 years who received the Ad26.COV2.S COVID-19 vaccine or a placebo.

The sample holds one count of this clone. V is TRBV5-4 and J is TRBJ1-2; 10 nucleotides line up with TRBD1. The CDR3 length is 14 residues. The V segment lost 4 bases and the J segment 8 bases; nucleotides outside the gene matches: 8. From germline, CDR1 is SGHNT and CDR2 YYREEE (reference sequence). CDR3 DNA sequence: TGTGCCAGCAGCCGACAGGGGGCTTTTAACGGCTACACCTTC. Its translation is CASSRQGAFNGYTF. Full variable domain (remainder filled in from reference TRBV5-4 and TRBJ1-2): ETGVTQSPTHLIKTRGQQVTLRCSSQSGHNTVSWYQQALGQGPQFIFQYYREEENGRGNFPPRFSGLQFPNYSSELNVNALELDDSALYLCASSRQGAFNGYTFGSGTRLTVV.

The CDR3 DNA reads as TGTGCCAGTAGCCACTCGAGGGATTCTGAAGCTTTCTTT. Translated: CASSHSRDSEAFF. The V call is TRBV19, the J call TRBJ1-1; D uncertain. The CDR3 is 13 amino acids. Germline V gene sequence: CDR1 LNHDA, CDR2 SQIVND (reference sequence). Trimming stripped 6 bases from V and 6 bases from J, with 14 bases between.

DNA of the CDR3: TGTGCCAGTTCAACAGGGCGCCCTAACTATGGCTACACCTTC. It translates to CASSTGRPNYGYTF. The genes are TRBV9 and TRBJ1-2, with D maybe TRBD1 (6 bases). This CDR3 region has 14 residues. CDR1 and CDR2 (germline): SGDLS, YYNGEE. V was clipped by 8 bases and J by 0 bases, with 14 bases between them.

The chain combines TRBV5-1 with TRBJ1-1; TRBD1 matches 8 bases. The CDR3 is 15 amino acids. Germline V gene lookup returns CDR1 SGHRS and CDR2 YFSETQ. The trim removed 8 bases at V and 4 bases at J, leaving 13 bases unmatched. CDR3 residues: CASGLIPGGGTEAFF. CDR3 nucleotide sequence: TGCGCCAGTGGCTTGATTCCAGGGGGCGGCACTGAAGCTTTCTTT.

The J gene is TRBJ1-5, the V gene TRBV9; D is possibly TRBD1 (5 bases). The CDR3 runs 15 residues. CDR1 SGDLS and CDR2 YYNGEE come from the germline V gene. The V end lost 3 bases, the J end lost 4 bases, and 14 bases lay between the germline ends. The CDR3 sequence: CASSAGVAANQPQHF. CDR3 DNA sequence: TGTGCCAGCAGCGCGGGGGTTGCCGCGAATCAGCCCCAGCATTTT.

The chain joins TRBV4-3 to TRBJ2-3; D gene unclear. CDR1 and CDR2 (germline): LGHNA, YSLEER. There are 14 residues in the CDR3. V lost 0 bases and J lost 4, with 8 bases in between. The CDR3 protein is CASSQDYAPDTQYF. For the CDR3, the DNA is TGCGCCAGCAGCCAAGATTACGCACCAGATACGCAGTATTTT.

The chain joins TRBV2 to TRBJ1-2; unclear D gene. Germline assignment: CDR1 SNHLY and CDR2 FYNNEI. The CDR3 length is 12 residues. The germline V and J ends were trimmed by 6 bases and 5 bases, with 10 bases remaining between them. CDR3 sequence reads: CASSADPYGYTF. The CDR3 nucleotides read TGTGCCAGCAGCGCAGACCCTTATGGCTACACCTTC.

The chain recombines TRBV10-3 with TRBJ2-7, with 9 bases identical to TRBD2. The V gene end was trimmed by 0 bases and the J gene end by 3 bases; junction bases not matched to a gene: 6. Germline CDR1 is ENHRY and CDR2 is SYGVKD. The length of the CDR3 is 16 residues. CDR3 nucleotide sequence: TGTGCCATCAGTGAGTCCCTAGCGGGGCCTATCTACGAGCAGTACTTC. This gives the protein CAISESLAGPIYEQYF.

The V gene is TRBV7-9, the J gene TRBJ2-3, with 15 bases that match TRBD2. Germline loops: CDR1 SEHNR, CDR2 FQNEAQ (reference sequence). This CDR3 comprises 16 residues. Trimming took 7 bases from V and 1 from J; bases not matched to a gene: 3. CDR3 protein: CASTRTSGGGTDTQYF. DNA for the CDR3: TGTGCCAGCACCCGGACTAGCGGGGGGGGCACAGATACGCAGTATTTT.

This chain connects TRBV4-1 to TRBJ1-4, with D possibly matching TRBD1 (5 bases). CDR1 is MGHRA, CDR2 YSYEKL, per germline. V was clipped by 4 bases and J by 5 bases, with 17 bases between them. The CDR3 length is 16 residues. The CDR3 bases are TGCGCCAGCAGCCGCCCCGGCAGGGAGGTGAATGAAAAACTGTTTTTT. It codes for CASSRPGREVNEKLFF.

The chain links TRBV6-2 or TRBV6-3 to TRBJ2-1; a possible D gene is TRBD1 (6 bases). Germline lookup yields CDR1 MNHEY and CDR2 SVGEGT. The CDR3 runs 13 residues. V shed 6 bases and J shed 6 bases, with 12 bases lying between them. The CDR3 sequence: CASSALRGNEQFF. CDR3 nucleotide sequence: TGTGCCAGCAGCGCACTCAGGGGCAATGAGCAGTTCTTC.

The chain employs TRBV7-9 and TRBJ2-7; TRBD2 is a possible D gene (6 bases). Per germline, CDR1 SEHNR and CDR2 FQNEAQ (reference sequence). Trimming left V 3 bases short and J 3 bases short, with 18 bases between. The CDR3 covers 16 residues. The CDR3 DNA sequence: TGTGCCAGCAGCTTCGAGTCTCCGGGACTTAGCTACGAGCAGTACTTC. This gives the protein CASSFESPGLSYEQYF.

The V and J genes are TRBV19 and TRBJ2-3, with 8 bases matching TRBD1. The length of the CDR3 is 15 residues. Unmatched junction bases numbered 11, after V lost 4 bases and J lost 8 bases. Germline V gene lookup returns CDR1 LNHDA and CDR2 SQIVND (reference sequence). The CDR3 nucleotides read TGTGCCAGTAGTAGGACAGGGCCCTTTGTAGGTACGCAGTATTTT. Its protein product is CASSRTGPFVGTQYF.

V and J are TRBV2 and TRBJ2-5; D may be TRBD1 or TRBD2 (6 bases each). V gave up 10 bases and J gave up 7 bases, with 22 bases separating them. From germline, CDR1 is SNHLY and CDR2 FYNNEI. The CDR3 totals 14 residues. The CDR3 bases are TGTGCCATCGGCAGGGACGCTAAGGGGGGGACCCAGTACTTC. It codes for CAIGRDAKGGTQYF.

This chain joins TRBV18 and TRBJ2-2; TRBD1 might be the D (5 bases). Germline CDR1 is KGHSH and CDR2 is LQKENI. This CDR3 has 20 amino acids. Between the trimmed V and J ends, which lost 2 bases and 3 bases, there was a span of 25 bases. The CDR3 region has the DNA TGTGCCAGCTCACCAGGGGCCTGGGGCGCGAATAATCGCCACACCGGGGAGCTGTTTTTT. Translated, it gives CASSPGAWGANNRHTGELFF.

The CDR3 loop reads CASSGTPGQGQYEQYF. The CDR3, as DNA: TGTGCCAGCAGTGGGACACCGGGACAGGGTCAATACGAGCAGTACTTC. V and J are TRBV27 and TRBJ2-7, with 9 bases that match TRBD1. Germline V lookup: CDR1 MNHEY, CDR2 SMNVEV (reference sequence). The CDR3 extends over 16 amino acids. V was clipped by 5 bases and J by 4 bases; unmatched bases: 12.

The J gene is TRBJ2-1, the V gene TRBV4-1; a weak D match, TRBD2 (6 bases). V was clipped by 3 bases and J by 5 bases, with 11 bases between them. CDR1 and CDR2 (germline): MGHRA, YSYEKL. This CDR3 is built from 14 residues. CDR3 in amino acids: CASSHLGGNNEQFF. For the CDR3, the DNA is TGCGCCAGCAGCCATCTGGGGGGTAACAATGAGCAGTTCTTC.

The chain has TRBV7-6 and TRBJ2-5; tentative D call: TRBD1 (7 bases). CDR1 is SGHVS, CDR2 FNYEAQ, per germline. The CDR3 runs to 17 residues. V was cut by 4 bases and J by 5 bases, with 23 bases left in between. The CDR3 loop reads CASSSNYQGGLSETQYF. The CDR3 bases are TGTGCCAGCAGCTCTAACTACCAGGGGGGTTTGTCGGAGACCCAGTACTTC.

This clone was detected only a few times. The chain couples TRBV7-9 to TRBJ2-5; the D gene is possibly TRBD1 (7 bases). The CDR3 loop spans 15 amino acids. The ends were cut back, 5 bases at V and 2 bases at J, with 15 bases in the middle. Per the germline V gene, CDR1 is SEHNR and CDR2 is FQNEAQ (reference sequence). This chain's CDR3 is CASSPGDRQQETQYF. The CDR3 DNA sequence: TGTGCCAGCAGCCCGGGGGACAGACAACAAGAGACCCAGTACTTC. Full variable domain (remainder filled in from reference TRBV7-9 and TRBJ2-5): DTGVSQNPRHKITKRGQNVTFRCDPISEHNRLYWYRQTLGQGPEFLTYFQNEAQLEKSRLLSDRFSAERPKGSFSTLEIQRTEQGDSAMYLCASSPGDRQQETQYFGPGTRLLVL.

The rearrangement joins TRBV18 to TRBJ2-7, with D perhaps assigned TRBD1 or TRBD2 (5 bases each). The CDR3 is 17 amino acids. Germline V gene sequence: CDR1 KGHSH, CDR2 LQKENI. Trimming cost V 2 bases and J 3 bases, with 20 bases left between them. In DNA form, the CDR3 reads TGTGCCAGCTCACCATCTAACGAGGGGCAAGGTCTCTACGAGCAGTACTTC. It yields the protein CASSPSNEGQGLYEQYF.

The chain couples TRBV4-3 to TRBJ2-2, with D possibly being TRBD1 (5 bases). The CDR3 totals 15 residues. Germline CDR1 is LGHNA and CDR2 is YSLEER. Trimming shortened V by 2 bases and J by 1 base, and 8 bases separated the two germline ends. For the CDR3, the DNA is TGCGCCAGCAGCCAAAGGCAGGGGAACACCGGGGAGCTGTTTTTT. Residues: CASSQRQGNTGELFF.

This clone was seen a few times. The rearrangement uses TRBV27 and TRBJ2-1, with D possibly matching TRBD1 (5 bases). V was clipped by 1 base and J by 4 bases, with 11 bases between them. This CDR3 is 15 amino acids long. Germline V gene sequence: CDR1 MNHEY, CDR2 SMNVEV (reference sequence). This CDR3 reads CASSLFQGQYNEQFF. The CDR3 DNA follows: TGTGCCAGCAGTTTATTCCAGGGTCAATACAATGAGCAGTTCTTC.

This clone was counted a single time. This rearrangement joins TRBV4-1 to TRBJ2-2; perhaps TRBD1 as D (6 bases). V shed 4 bases and J shed 2 bases, with 14 bases lying between them. The CDR3 extends over 16 amino acids. Germline assignment: CDR1 MGHRA and CDR2 YSYEKL. CDR3 in DNA: TGCGCCAGCAGCCTAGGGGTTGGGACAAACACCGGGGAGCTGTTTTTT. It yields the protein CASSLGVGTNTGELFF.

This clone was counted a single time. The chain recombines TRBV24-1 with TRBJ1-5, with 9 nucleotides matching TRBD1. The J segment lost 3 bases and the V segment lost 5 bases, leaving 4 bases of the junction unmatched. The germline gives CDR1 KGHDR, CDR2 SFDVKD. CDR3 length: 15 amino acids. For the CDR3, the DNA is TGTGCCACCAGTGGGACAGGGGCCCTCAATCAGCCCCAGCATTTT. Translation gives CATSGTGALNQPQHF.

V gene TRBV25-1 combines with J gene TRBJ1-6; weak D call: TRBD1 (6 bases). Germline assignment: CDR1 MGHDK and CDR2 SYGVNS. The V gene lost 6 bases and the J gene lost 9 bases, with 15 bases spanning the gap. The CDR3 contains 14 residues. The CDR3 loop reads CASSLGALGSPLHF. In nucleotides, the CDR3 is TGTGCCAGCAGCTTGGGGGCGCTTGGTTCACCCCTCCACTTT.

This chain joins TRBV5-4 and TRBJ1-2; D uncertain. The CDR3 length is 14 residues. The germline CDR1 and CDR2 sequences are SGHNT and YYREEE (reference sequence). V shed 0 bases and J shed 2 bases, with 8 bases lying between them. The CDR3 DNA follows: TGTGCCAGCAGCTTGGAGAACAGAAACTATGGCTACACCTTC. This translates into CASSLENRNYGYTF. Based on the CDR3 plus reference TRBV5-4 and TRBJ1-2, the full variable domain is ETGVTQSPTHLIKTRGQQVTLRCSSQSGHNTVSWYQQALGQGPQFIFQYYREEENGRGNFPPRFSGLQFPNYSSELNVNALELDDSALYLCASSLENRNYGYTFGSGTRLTVV.

V is TRBV4-1 and J is TRBJ1-2; D is unclear. Trimming cost V 5 bases and J 5 bases, with 15 bases left between them. The CDR3 covers 14 residues. The V gene's germline CDR1 is MGHRA and CDR2 YSYEKL. The DNA of the CDR3 is TGCGCCAGCAGCAGAGTCGGGGTTTGGTATGGCTACACCTTC. It yields the protein CASSRVGVWYGYTF.

The V call is TRBV7-8, the J call TRBJ1-2; TRBD1 is a possible D gene (5 bases). The CDR3 is 12 residues long. Germline lookup yields CDR1 SGHVS and CDR2 FQNEAQ. The ends were cut back, 5 bases at V and 4 bases at J, with 8 bases in the middle. Here the CDR3 reads CASSDGAYGYTF. The CDR3 DNA reads as TGTGCCAGCAGCGACGGGGCCTATGGCTACACCTTC.

This sequence joins TRBV2 and TRBJ1-5; D not certain. The V end lost 2 bases, the J end lost 5 bases, and 13 bases lay between the germline ends. Looked up from germline, CDR1 is SNHLY and CDR2 is FYNNEI. The CDR3 has 15 amino acids. The CDR3: CASSERWYGDQPQHF. The CDR3 DNA follows: TGTGCCAGCAGTGAAAGATGGTATGGGGATCAGCCCCAGCATTTT.

The gene calls are TRBV7-2 and TRBJ2-3; D is ambiguous. This CDR3 is built from 16 residues. Trimming pared 5 bases from V and 0 bases from J, leaving 15 bases between. The germline V gene encodes CDR1 SGHTA and CDR2 FQGNSA. The CDR3 DNA sequence: TGTGCCAGCAGCCTAGGACGGAGTACTAGCACAGATACGCAGTATTTT. Translated, it gives CASSLGRSTSTDTQYF.

Concerning this clone itself: Other DNA sequences from this sample encode an identical CDR3 as well. This sequence joins TRBV4-3 and TRBJ2-3, with unresolved D. The CDR3 totals 14 residues. The germline CDR1 and CDR2 sequences are LGHNA and YSLEER. Between the trimmed V and J ends, which lost 1 base and 0 bases, there was a span of 5 bases. CDR3 region: CASSQGSSTDTQYF. CDR3 nucleotide sequence: TGCGCCAGCAGCCAAGGATCCAGCACAGATACGCAGTATTTT.